The 3 T cell receptor beta chains in this list originate from one sample, sequenced in a study of CD8+ T cells in alopecia areata. Sequencing used cDNA as its template, made by extracting RNA and reverse transcribing it. Using immunoSEQ multiplex PCR, the repertoire was profiled, and TCRdb retains in-frame clones only, with some absent. In the table there are 200,000 or so clones, roughly 60% of which are singletons. Stated treatment: oral pan-JAK inhibitor, 5-10 mg twice daily. The sample in question was CD4+ T cells sorted from blood, obtained at week 24, from a patient treated with tofacitinib. The source of these receptors is a human donor with alopecia areata.

V is TRBV7-9 and J is TRBJ2-1, with TRBD1 matching over 10 bases. CDR3 length equals 15 residues. Germline V gene lookup returns CDR1 SEHNR and CDR2 FQNEAQ (reference sequence). Unmatched junction bases numbered 4, after V lost 4 bases and J lost 4 bases. The CDR3 nucleotides read TGTGCCAGCAGCTCCCGGGACAGGGGTTACAATGAGCAGTTCTTC. Translating gives CASSSRDRGYNEQFF.

The gene calls are TRBV18 and TRBJ2-1; D not certain. V lost 2 bases and J 0 bases, leaving 5 bases between the germline ends. The CDR3 has 14 amino acids. CDR1 and CDR2 (germline): KGHSH, LQKENI. In nucleotides, the CDR3 is TGTGCCAGCTCACCAGAGGCCTCCTACAATGAGCAGTTCTTC. This gives the protein CASSPEASYNEQFF.

CDR3 sequence (DNA): TGTGCCAGCAGCCGCGAACGGGGATACACCGGGGAGCTGTTTTTT. The encoded protein is CASSRERGYTGELFF. V gene TRBV14 combines with J gene TRBJ2-2, with D possibly matching TRBD2 (5 bases). Trimming took 4 bases from V and 3 from J, leaving 12 bases between them. The germline CDR1 and CDR2 sequences are SGHDN and FVKESK. The CDR3 runs 15 residues.